A selection of T cell receptor beta chains follows, all from one sample in a study of CD8 T cells in ankylosing spondylitis. TCRdb re-called the 5' RACE reads through MiXCR, storing one row per CDR3 protein. The table shows roughly 250,000 distinct CDR3 sequences, with around 9.2% occurring only once. The sample consisted of blood, either unsorted or a sorted T cell fraction (not recorded which). The source is a male donor with ankylosing spondylitis or in good health (not recorded which). Each CDR3 is given with its conserved first and last residue. The D gene is left open where the match is weak. The listing skips clone size in some rows; elsewhere it reads once, few, many or a size class.

TRBV5-1,few,NA,TRBJ2-7,CASRRQELNEQYF,TGCGCCAGCCGTCGACAGGAGCTAAACGAGCAGTACTTC
TRBV5-1,many,NA,TRBJ1-1,CASSLWTANTEAFF,TGCGCCAGCAGCTTGTGGACGGCGAACACTGAAGCTTTCTTT
TRBV20-1,many,NA,TRBJ1-5,CSAKSIEGNQPQHF,TGCAGTGCCAAGAGTATCGAAGGCAATCAGCCCCAGCATTTT
TRBV4-2,many,NA,TRBJ2-1,CASSQDIGPSYNEQFF,TGTGCCAGCAGCCAAGATATCGGGCCATCCTACAATGAGCAGTTCTTC
TRBV20-1,many,NA,TRBJ1-2,CSSALGGYGYTF,TGCAGCTCGGCTCTGGGGGGGTATGGCTACACCTTC
TRBV4-2,NA,NA,TRBJ1-6,CASSQVAINSPLHF,TGTGCCAGCAGCCAAGTGGCCATAAATTCACCCCTCCACTTT
TRBV3-1,many,NA,TRBJ2-5,CAPRFDGVTTQYF,TGTGCCCCCCGGTTTGATGGGGTGACGACCCAGTACTTC
TRBV20-1,few,TRBD2,TRBJ2-1,CSAPSGGAWSSEQFF,TGCAGTGCTCCTAGCGGGGGGGCCTGGTCGAGTGAGCAGTTCTTC
TRBV12-3/TRBV12-4,many,TRBD1,TRBJ1-4,CASSTGGKEKLFF,TGTGCCAGCTCGACAGGGGGGAAGGAAAAACTGTTTTTT
TRBV12-3/TRBV12-4,many,NA,TRBJ1-1,CASSLSTEAFF,TGTGCCAGCAGTTTGAGCACTGAAGCTTTCTTT
TRBV20-1,many,TRBD1,TRBJ1-5,CSARPQGMRSNQPQHF,TGCAGTGCTAGACCACAGGGGATGCGTAGCAATCAGCCCCAGCATTTT
TRBV9,many,TRBD1,TRBJ1-2,CASSVRDSLYGYTF,TGTGCCAGCAGCGTCCGGGACAGCTTGTATGGCTACACCTTC
TRBV12-3/TRBV12-4,many,TRBD2,TRBJ2-1,CASRAAGGSANEQFF,TGTGCCAGCAGAGCAGCGGGAGGTTCTGCGAATGAGCAGTTCTTC
TRBV4-2,many,NA,TRBJ1-3,CASSPRQRYSGNTIYF,TGTGCCAGCAGCCCTCGACAGCGCTACTCTGGAAACACCATATATTTT
TRBV20-1,many,TRBD2,TRBJ2-1,CSARDGGGPYYNEQFF,TGCAGTGCTAGAGATGGCGGGGGGCCATATTACAATGAGCAGTTCTTC
TRBV11-2,many,TRBD2,TRBJ2-7,CASSFGRGPSYEQYF,TGTGCCAGCAGCTTCGGGAGGGGCCCTTCCTACGAGCAGTACTTC
TRBV7-2,NA,NA,TRBJ2-3,CASSLAATDPTDTQYF,TGTGCCAGCAGCTTAGCTGCGACCGATCCCACAGATACGCAGTATTTT
TRBV7-3,many,TRBD2,TRBJ2-1,CASSSLAGGRNEQFF,TGTGCCAGCAGCTCTCTAGCGGGAGGTCGCAATGAGCAGTTCTTC
TRBV7-8,few,NA,TRBJ2-1,CASSFRLGGTYNEQFF,TGTGCCAGCAGCTTTAGACTAGGGGGCACCTACAATGAGCAGTTCTTC
TRBV29-1,NA,NA,TRBJ2-3,CSVSEGTDTQYF,TGCAGCGTCTCGGAGGGCACAGATACGCAGTATTTT
TRBV3-1,many,NA,TRBJ1-1,CASSLSGEAFF,TGTGCCAGCAGCCTCTCGGGTGAAGCTTTCTTT
TRBV12-3/TRBV12-4,many,NA,TRBJ2-7,CASSTERSSLLLEQYF,TGTGCCAGCAGTACTGAGAGGTCTAGCCTCCTGTTAGAGCAGTACTTC
TRBV7-2,NA,TRBD2,TRBJ2-5,CASSSDRGLAGETQYF,TGTGCCAGCAGCTCAGACAGGGGACTAGCGGGAGAGACCCAGTACTTC
TRBV20-1,many,NA,TRBJ2-3,CSAARDARNTQYF,TGCAGTGCTGCCCGGGACGCAAGGAATACGCAGTATTTT
TRBV18,NA,TRBD1,TRBJ1-4,CASSRDRNEKLFF,TGTGCCAGCTCACGGGACAGAAATGAAAAACTGTTTTTT
TRBV12-3/TRBV12-4,many,NA,TRBJ1-6,CASSLGPQTLHF,TGTGCCAGCAGTTTAGGGCCCCAGACCCTCCACTTT
TRBV29-1,many,NA,TRBJ1-1,CSWDDGNTEAFF,TGCAGCTGGGACGACGGGAACACTGAAGCTTTCTTT
TRBV20-1,many,TRBD2,TRBJ2-3,CSARDVGTSVTDTQYF,TGCAGTGCTAGAGATGTTGGGACTAGCGTAACAGATACGCAGTATTTT
TRBV6-5,many,NA,TRBJ1-6,CASSYSPGEGSPLHF,TGTGCCAGCAGTTACTCTCCCGGGGAGGGCTCACCCCTCCACTTT
TRBV5-1,many,TRBD2,TRBJ2-5,CASSSSGGAQETQYF,TGCGCCAGCAGTTCAAGCGGGGGGGCTCAGGAGACCCAGTACTTC
TRBV9,NA,NA,TRBJ1-1,CASSADHTEAFF,TGTGCCAGCAGCGCCGATCACACTGAAGCTTTCTTT
TRBV12-3/TRBV12-4,many,TRBD1,TRBJ2-7,CASTLTGAYEQYF,TGTGCCAGCACCCTGACAGGGGCGTACGAGCAGTACTTC
TRBV9,many,TRBD2,TRBJ2-3,CASSVASGGRSTDTQYF,TGTGCCAGCAGCGTGGCTAGCGGGGGGCGAAGCACAGATACGCAGTATTTT
TRBV7-2,many,TRBD1,TRBJ2-1,CASSPTGSPYNEQFF,TGTGCCAGCAGCCCGACAGGGAGCCCCTACAATGAGCAGTTCTTC
TRBV7-9,many,NA,TRBJ2-5,CASSADRETQYF,TGTGCCAGCAGCGCAGACCGGGAGACCCAGTACTTC
TRBV3-1,many,NA,TRBJ2-5,CASRTKETQYF,TGTGCCAGCAGGACAAAGGAGACCCAGTACTTC
TRBV27,few,NA,TRBJ2-1,CASSLGPGRNEQFF,TGTGCCAGCAGTTTAGGACCAGGGCGGAATGAGCAGTTCTTC
TRBV5-1,many,NA,TRBJ2-7,CASGDRPEQYF,TGCGCCAGCGGTGACAGACCCGAGCAGTACTTC
TRBV7-2,many,NA,TRBJ2-2,CASSGRRGSAGELFF,TGTGCCAGCAGCGGTAGGAGGGGAAGCGCCGGGGAGCTGTTTTTT
TRBV7-2,many,NA,TRBJ1-1,CASSFTPGTAFF,TGTGCCAGCAGCTTCACCCCGGGAACGGCTTTCTTT
TRBV12-3/TRBV12-4,many,NA,TRBJ2-1,CASRPGTAYNEQFF,TGTGCCAGCAGGCCCGGGACGGCCTACAATGAGCAGTTCTTC
TRBV24-1,many,TRBD1,TRBJ2-3,CATSDSYRGKRTQYF,TGTGCCACCAGTGATTCCTACAGGGGGAAGAGGACGCAGTATTTT
TRBV20-1,many,NA,TRBJ1-2,CSATGQIYGYTF,TGCAGTGCCACAGGACAGATCTATGGCTACACCTTC
TRBV20-1,NA,NA,TRBJ2-3,CSARDRVRGGTDTQYF,TGCAGTGCTAGAGACAGGGTTCGCGGTGGCACAGATACGCAGTATTTT
TRBV7-2,many,TRBD1,TRBJ1-6,CASSLQLFQGANSPLHF,TGTGCCAGCAGCTTACAGCTCTTCCAGGGGGCTAATTCACCCCTCCACTTT
TRBV7-9,NA,TRBD2,TRBJ2-5,CASSLRGGGAGETQYF,TGTGCCAGCAGCTTAAGGGGCGGGGGGGCCGGTGAGACCCAGTACTTC
TRBV20-1,many,NA,TRBJ2-1,CSVLEWTPNNEQFF,TGCAGTGTACTGGAGTGGACCCCAAACAATGAGCAGTTCTTC